This TCR beta chain came from a study of T cell responses to AZD1222 COVID-19 vaccine. Study findings and constraints: Baseline seropositivity occurred in only a handful of AZD1222 recipients.

Measured with immunoSEQ multiplex PCR; TCRdb has only the in-frame clones, and not every one. The data show under 200,000 clones, roughly 92% seen once. CDR1 LNHDA and CDR2 SQIVND come from the germline V gene (reference sequence). V dropped 3 bases and J dropped 6 bases, with 9 bases sitting between them. There are 14 residues in the CDR3. A note on this clone: Its target is not known.

The chain joins TRBV19 to TRBJ1-6; unclear D gene. The TCR comes from an adult who received the MenACWY meningococcal vaccine as a control. Sequencing was performed on peripheral blood, taken 28 days after the second dose of the MenACWY control vaccine. CDR3 sequence reads: CASSIGAPNSPLHF. The DNA for the CDR3 is TGTGCCAGTAGTATCGGTGCCCCTAATTCACCCCTCCACTTT.